This TCR beta chain emerged from a study of neurological immune-mediated disorders. From the 5' RACE reads, TCRdb called clonotypes with MiXCR, one entry per CDR3 protein. The sample lists around 80,000 distinct CDR3 sequences; 9% to 12% were seen once. This clonotype was detected ten times or more. The CDR3 is 15 residues long. V was shortened by 0 bases and J by 2 bases, with 11 bases between the two germline ends. CDR1 is SGHTA and CDR2 is FQGTGA in the germline V gene. The receptor was isolated from a man aged 35 to 55 in good health. Material: PBMCs. The chain carries TRBV7-3 and TRBJ2-7; tentatively, D is TRBD1 (6 bases). The CDR3: CASSLTPTGAYEQYF. In DNA, the CDR3 is TGTGCCAGCAGCTTAACCCCGACAGGAGCCTACGAGCAGTACTTC.